The 2 T cell receptor beta chains presented below share a single source sample, sequenced in a study of T cells after yellow fever vaccination. In TCRdb, the 5' RACE reads were re-called with MiXCR into one record per CDR3 protein. The sample carries more than 350,000 distinct CDR3 sequences, 11% recorded once. The specimen was PBMCs, collected on the day of the first yellow fever vaccination. The source of these receptors is a man between 18 and 29 years old who received the YFV17D yellow fever vaccine.

This rearrangement joins TRBV5-8 to TRBJ1-2, with D uncertain. The V gene lost 4 bases and the J gene lost 7 bases, with 14 bases spanning the gap. The CDR3 spans 13 residues. CDR1 and CDR2 (germline): SGHTS, YDEGEE. Here the CDR3 reads CASSPGLLCGYTF. DNA of the CDR3: TGTGCCAGCAGCCCTGGGCTCCTCTGTGGCTACACCTTC.

This clonotype showed up just a few times. The V call is TRBV19, the J call TRBJ2-1, with 10 bases that match TRBD2. Germline CDR1 and CDR2: LNHDA and SQIVND (reference sequence). V gave up 3 bases and J gave up 3 bases; unmatched junction bases: 2. This CDR3 contains 15 residues. The CDR3 nucleotides read TGTGCCAGTAGTATTTCTAGCGGGGGCTACAATGAGCAGTTCTTC. It encodes CASSISSGGYNEQFF. Variable domain in full (rest from reference TRBV19 and TRBJ2-1): DGGITQSPKYLFRKEGQNVTLSCEQNLNHDAMYWYRQDPGQGLRLIYYSQIVNDFQKGDIAEGYSVSREKKESFPLTVTSAQKNPTAFYLCASSISSGGYNEQFFGPGTRLTVL.